This TCR beta chain is drawn from a study of PD-L1 blockade in urothelial cancer. Time point noted: peripheral blood 6 weeks after treatment start. Metastatic or locally advanced urothelial carcinoma was present in the patients. In each PCR, synthetic TCR analog templates were spiked in. Measured with immunoSEQ multiplex PCR; TCRdb has only the in-frame clones, and not every one. In the table there are under 30,000 clones, around three quarters of which are singletons. CDR3 length: 13 amino acids. Germline V gene lookup returns CDR1 MNHNS and CDR2 SASEGT. Trimming took off 8 bases at V and 0 bases at J, with 11 bases between the two ends. Study-wide findings and caveats: Clones that were tumor-associated expanded more in the blood of durable-benefit patients at 3 weeks.

On this clone: Antigen specificity is unknown.

The chain combines TRBV6-1 with TRBJ2-7; tentatively, D is TRBD1 (6 bases). Sample: PBMCs, taken around atezolizumab (anti-PD-L1) treatment. This receptor was identified in a man between 65 and 79 years old with urothelial cancer. CDR3 in amino acids: CASSRTVSYEQYF. The CDR3 DNA is TGTGCCAGCTCCCGGACAGTCTCCTACGAGCAGTACTTC.